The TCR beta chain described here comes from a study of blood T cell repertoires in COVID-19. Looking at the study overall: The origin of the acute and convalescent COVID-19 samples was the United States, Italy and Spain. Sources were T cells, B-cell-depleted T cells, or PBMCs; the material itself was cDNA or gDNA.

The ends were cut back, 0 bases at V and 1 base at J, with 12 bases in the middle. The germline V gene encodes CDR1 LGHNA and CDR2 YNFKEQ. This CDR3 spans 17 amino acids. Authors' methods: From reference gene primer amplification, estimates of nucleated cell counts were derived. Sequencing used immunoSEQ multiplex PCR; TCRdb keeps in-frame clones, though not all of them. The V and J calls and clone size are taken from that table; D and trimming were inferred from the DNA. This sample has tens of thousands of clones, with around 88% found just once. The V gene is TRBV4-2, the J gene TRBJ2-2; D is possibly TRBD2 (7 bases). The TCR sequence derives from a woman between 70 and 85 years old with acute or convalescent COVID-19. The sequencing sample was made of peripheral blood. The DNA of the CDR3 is TGTGCCAGCAGCCAAGAGTGGGGAGGGGGGAACACCGGGGAGCTGTTTTTT. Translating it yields CASSQEWGGGNTGELFF.